This paragraph covers one T cell receptor beta chain sequence. The antigen it binds to is not known. Base quality data are lacking; no much larger clone is found one base away. This sample is part of a study of radiotherapy plus CTLA-4 blockade in lung cancer (dated by TCRdb to the late 2010s). As for the study more broadly: Among enrolled patients, roughly 18% had an objective response and 31% reached disease control. Points the paper makes about the study in general: After treatment with radiotherapy and ipilimumab, TCR clones that originated in tumors expanded in peripheral blood. The strongest predictors of response were reported to be early dynamic shifts in blood T cell clones along with a rise in serum interferon-beta following radiation.

Library preparation was by the immunoSEQ multiplex PCR assay. Entries here come from immuneACCESS through TCRdb and include only in-frame sequences with V and J called. Some clones fail to appear in such tables; in the studies checked, an unresolved V gene covers under half of the shortfall, and the cause of the remainder is unknown. In all, the sample holds 40,000 to 45,000 clones, and about 74% of those were seen once. 8.5% to 10% of the sample is held by the ten biggest clonotypes. The study evaluated CTLA-4 blockade (ipilimumab) given together with focal radiation therapy in patients who had chemo-refractory metastatic non-small-cell lung cancer. The CDR3 measures 15 amino acids from cysteine to phenylalanine. Only the CDR3 DNA stays, 45 bases, in frame from base 1. For CDR1 and CDR2, the germline V gene lists SNHLY and FYNNEI. Trimming at the junction amounts to 2 bases on V and 4 bases on J, and the germline ends lie 11 bases apart.

The chain was built from TRBV2 and TRBJ2-2; the D segment cannot be called with confidence. The specimen comprised peripheral blood, sampled from a patient treated with radiotherapy plus ipilimumab. The receptor was derived from a human donor with non-small cell lung cancer who had stable disease on radiotherapy plus ipilimumab. The bases are TGTGCCAGCAGTGAATATCGTCCTTTCACCGGGGAGCTGTTTTTT. Its protein product is CASSEYRPFTGELFF.